This TCR beta chain was sequenced for a study of shared clonotypes between healthy human individuals (TCRdb year 2020). Background on the whole study: The cohort comprised a couple of women and a few men aged 18 to 49 years. For each donor, CD4 naive and CD4 memory were each given three plates, CD8 naive was given two plates, and CD8 memory was given one plate. To estimate repertoire size and how much clonotype sharing occurs between individuals, the study deeply sequenced the blood TCR repertoires of about 5 healthy adults. Different laboratories and diverse techniques were used to prepare libraries and sequence TCR repertoires, to increase sequencing depth and limit assay-specific biases. Between about 0.8 and 9 billion PBMCs per donor were obtained by leukapheresis. The full study reports these points: Sharing across a few donors was observed for roughly 5.4% of naive CD4, under 4% of naive CD8, around 2.5% of memory CD4, and approximately 0.41% of memory CD8 clonotypes. Naive subsets generally had larger estimated clonotype richness than memory subsets did. Higher generation probabilities were observed for clonotypes shared by all four sorted-subset donors than for non-shared clonotypes. Sampling was limited to blood, and TCR repertoires in tissue likely differ from TCR repertoires in blood. Even with the large sequencing depth, rarefaction of the sorted-subset datasets indicated that sequencing was incomplete. Based on pairwise subsampling, the degree of clonotype sharing among donors was expected to be affected by sequencing depth. Because the study included a small number of donors, the genetic and exposure-history diversity represented was limited.

The donors were healthy, HIV-negative adults who had no recently reported acute infections or vaccinations. Only Caucasian adults living in Nashville, Tennessee, USA were represented among the donors. Magnetic negative selection was used to enrich CD4+ T cells, after which naive cells were positively selected on CD45RA and the negative fraction became the memory subset. Blood was obtained by leukapheresis, after which PBMCs were separated by Ficoll-Histopaque density gradient centrifugation and cryopreserved in liquid nitrogen vapor phase. Purity and quantity of every magnetically sorted T cell population were checked by analytical flow cytometry. Each sorted fraction had its genomic DNA isolated and then quantified by UV absorbance on a Nanodrop 2000c. TCR CDR3 regions were amplified from genomic DNA by multiplex PCR using the deep immunoSEQ assay. For each cell subset, the extracted genomic DNA was distributed evenly across all wells of several immunoSEQ 96-well plates, and each plate served as one replicate. For sorted subsets, 200 ng of genomic DNA, equivalent to around 31,000 T cell genomes, went into each replicate PCR. Purified libraries were measured with a Qubit 3.0 fluorometer, size-checked on a Bioanalyzer 2100, and measured again with the KAPA Library Quantification kit. A separate single-read 150-cycle Illumina NextSeq 550 flow cell was used to sequence each immunoSEQ 96-well plate. In the original analysis: Because only junctional sequences without quality scores were contained in the immunoSEQ output, filtering matching that applied to full-length reads could not be performed. To assign V/J genes and CDR3, sequences were annotated using PyIR, a Python wrapper for IgBLAST v1.9, with IMGT germline references. Reads were removed for weak V/J assignments (E-value above 1e-6), missing CDR3, stop codons, out-of-frame junctions, or ambiguous translated residues. V3J clonotypes were defined as sequences sharing an identical inferred V gene, J gene, and CDR3 amino acid sequence. To compute the percentage overlap between repertoires, the number of shared unique clonotypes was divided by the size of the smaller repertoire. Richness of each repertoire was evaluated using RTK rarefaction, the Chao1 estimator, and Recon v2.1 estimates of unobserved clonotypes. For all TCRbeta clonotypes obtained by the gDNA method from several donors, generation probabilities were computed with OLGA. In its TCRdb copy, this immuneACCESS table keeps in-frame sequences only and misses some clones. Where compared with another copy, unresolved V genes explain less than half of these, and the others have no known cause. V and J calls and clone size are copied from that table; D and trimming were computed from the DNA. The sample includes a few million clones, with approximately 93% observed a single time. Roughly 0.36% of the sample belongs to the ten largest clones.

In the case of this clone: It has no known antigen specificity. Nothing much larger sits one base from this clone, and base qualities are not available.

Specimen: naive CD4+ T cells from PBMCs. The sample's cell subset or site label is to be understood as: CD45RA+ positively selected. This TCR was recovered from a man between 18 and 35 years old in good health. Some clones in this sample may be carry-over from other donors' samples.

The CDR3 reads CATGDMRHEQYF. The sequence in DNA is TGCGCCACCGGGGATATGAGACACGAGCAGTACTTC. In this chain, TRBV4-3 is recombined with TRBJ2-7; TRBD2 is possibly the D segment (5 matching bases). V was cut back by 10 bases and J by 5 bases, leaving a gap of 15 bases between them. The germline V gene supplies CDR1 LGHNA and CDR2 YSLEER. The CDR3 has 12 amino acids, counting the end cysteine and phenylalanine. This entry keeps only the CDR3 DNA: 36 bases, framed from base 1.